This TCR beta chain appears in the sequencing data of a study of metastatic and nonmetastatic thyroid tumors. Study-level information: Malignant thyroid and benign thyroid patients provided blood and tumor or nodule tissue whose repertoires were compared. Study-level points and caveats: Benign nodules reportedly had significantly lower TCR beta diversity than malignant thyroid tumors in blood and tumor.

Through MiXCR, TCRdb re-clonotyped the PCR reads. The profile shows tens of thousands of clones, about an eighth of them singletons. Per germline, CDR1 MNHNS and CDR2 SASEGT. V was clipped by 8 bases and J by 2 bases, with 13 bases between them. This CDR3 has 14 amino acids. Prior to thyroid surgery, none of the patients had received any treatment. This clone was counted many times. Its cognate antigen is unknown. The rearrangement links TRBV6-1 to TRBJ2-1, with D possibly called TRBD1 or TRBD2 (6 bases each). Source material: blood. This receptor was obtained from a female donor with papillary thyroid cancer or a benign thyroid nodule (not recorded which). Some clones in this sample may be carry-over from other donors' samples. CDR3 bases: TGTGCCAGCGGAAGGCGGGACACCTACAATGAGCAGTTCTTC. Translated, it gives CASGRRDTYNEQFF.